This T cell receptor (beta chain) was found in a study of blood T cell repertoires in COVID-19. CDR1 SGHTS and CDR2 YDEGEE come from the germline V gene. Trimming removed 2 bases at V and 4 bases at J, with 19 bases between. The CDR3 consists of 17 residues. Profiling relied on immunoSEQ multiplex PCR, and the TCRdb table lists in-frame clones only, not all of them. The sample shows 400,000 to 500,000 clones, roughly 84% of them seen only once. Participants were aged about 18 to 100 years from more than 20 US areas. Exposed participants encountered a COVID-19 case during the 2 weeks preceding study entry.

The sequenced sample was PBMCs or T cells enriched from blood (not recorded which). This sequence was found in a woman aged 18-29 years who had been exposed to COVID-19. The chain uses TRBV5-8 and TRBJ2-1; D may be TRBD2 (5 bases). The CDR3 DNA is TGTGCCAGCAGCTTCCCTTTGAGGGTGTCCCTTTACAATGAGCAGTTCTTC. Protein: CASSFPLRVSLYNEQFF.